The present T cell receptor beta chain was sequenced within a study of T cell responses to AZD1222 COVID-19 vaccine. Whole-study context: Second-dose intervals of approximately 4 or approximately 12 weeks were pooled.

The study, taken as a whole, reports: Only five to seven AZD1222 recipients tested seropositive at baseline. Donor demographics were predominantly white British with a female majority; clonal diversity may be underestimated. Scientists sampled the repertoires only once the peak T cell response had passed.

This CDR3 has 16 amino acids. V lost 5 bases to trimming and J lost 2 bases; unmatched junction nucleotides: 8. Germline-derived CDR1 and CDR2 are SGHVS and FQNEAQ. The protocol was immunoSEQ multiplex PCR, while the TCRdb copy is restricted to in-frame clones and leaves out a portion. Of approximately 65,000 clones detected, 76% appear once; the ten largest clones hold over 11%. Comments on this clone: Its antigen is unknown.

The sequences come from peripheral blood, collected on day 0 of AZD1222 vaccination. This TCR came from an adult in good health. The chain recombines TRBV7-8 with TRBJ1-3; 8 bases fit TRBD1. CDR3 amino acids: CASSHLGQGPGNTIYF. DNA of the CDR3: TGTGCCAGCAGCCACCTCGGACAGGGACCTGGAAACACCATATATTTT.